This T cell receptor beta chain emerged from a study of T cell changes during pregnancy in multiple sclerosis. The table came from immunoSEQ multiplex PCR; TCRdb's copy has only in-frame clones and leaves some out. The table has around 27,000 clones, approximately 94% seen once; the top ten hold about 0.45%. The CDR3 runs 18 residues. Per the germline V gene, CDR1 is SGHRS and CDR2 is YFSETQ. The ends lost 0 bases at V and 5 bases at J; junction bases unmatched: 11. The chain uses TRBV5-1 and TRBJ2-3, with 11 positions matching TRBD2. The sequences come from CD4+ T cells from peripheral blood mononuclear cells, collected after pregnancy. The clonotype was recovered from a female donor with multiple sclerosis, enrolled in a pregnancy study. The CDR3 protein is CASSLAKIAGGARDTQYF. As DNA, the CDR3 is TGCGCCAGCAGCTTGGCCAAGATAGCGGGAGGGGCTCGAGATACGCAGTATTTT.